The source of this T cell receptor (beta chain) is a study of blood T cell repertoires in COVID-19. On the study more broadly: The cDNA or gDNA used as material had been derived from T cells, B-cell-depleted T cells, or PBMCs.

The method was immunoSEQ multiplex PCR; TCRdb's version includes in-frame clones alone and lacks a portion of them. The sample includes approximately 170,000 clones, roughly 93% of them seen just once. In Seattle, patients joined the study during active infection and were tracked longitudinally. This receptor was taken from an older woman with COVID-19, enrolled during active disease. Source material: peripheral blood.

CDR3 coding DNA: TGTGCCAGCAGCGACCCGACAGGGGACACGACCGGGGAGCTGTTTTTT. It specifies CASSDPTGDTTGELFF. V usage is TRBV7-6 and J usage is TRBJ2-2, with 8 bases identical to TRBD1. Looked up from germline, CDR1 is SGHVS and CDR2 is FNYEAQ. Trimming removed 5 bases from V and 5 bases from J; junction bases left unmatched: 10. The CDR3 runs to 16 residues.